The 20 T cell receptor beta chains in this list originate from one sample, sequenced in a study of T cell responses to AZD1222 COVID-19 vaccine. Assay used: immunoSEQ multiplex PCR; TCRdb lists only in-frame clones, some missing. The repertoire consists of tens of thousands of clones, with roughly 85% occurring once and the leading ten covering 9% to 14%. The source was peripheral blood, collected 28 days after the second AZD1222 dose. These receptors came from an adult who received the AZD1222 COVID-19 vaccine.

V is TRBV10-1 and J is TRBJ1-1; 8 positions match TRBD1. Germline V lookup: CDR1 WNHNN, CDR2 SYGVQD (reference sequence). V gave up 1 base and J gave up 1 base; unmatched junction bases: 5. CDR3 length: 16 residues. Written as DNA, the CDR3 is TGCGCCAGCAGTGAGTTTCAGGGGGCACGGAACACTGAAGCTTTCTTT. Translation gives CASSEFQGARNTEAFF.

The genes are TRBV29-1 and TRBJ1-6; 10 nucleotides line up with TRBD1. V was clipped by 7 bases and J by 6 bases; unmatched bases: 3. This CDR3 is built from 13 residues. The germline gives CDR1 SQVTM, CDR2 ANQGSEA. CDR3 nucleotides: TGCAGCGCCAGGACAGGGGGTAATTCACCCCTCCACTTT. Amino acids: CSARTGGNSPLHF.

The genes are TRBV18 and TRBJ2-5, with D possibly being TRBD1 (6 bases). In germline, CDR1 is KGHSH, CDR2 LQKENI. Between the trimmed V and J ends, which lost 5 bases and 2 bases, there was a span of 15 bases. The CDR3 has 15 residues. The CDR3 nucleotides are TGTGCCAGCTCAACAAGGACAGTGAAACAAGAGACCCAGTACTTC. Translating gives CASSTRTVKQETQYF.

The genes are TRBV19 and TRBJ2-2, with 13 bases lining up with TRBD2. The CDR3 is 15 amino acids. Germline CDR1 reads LNHDA; CDR2 reads SQIVND (reference sequence). With 4 bases clipped from V and 5 bases from J, the junction kept 1 base outside the gene matches. CDR3 in amino acids: CASSRTSGRTGELFF. Written as DNA, the CDR3 is TGTGCCAGTAGTAGGACTAGCGGGAGAACCGGGGAGCTGTTTTTT.

V usage is TRBV7-2 and J usage is TRBJ2-3, with 12 bases identical to TRBD2. The germline gives CDR1 SGHTA, CDR2 FQGNSA. With V trimmed by 5 bases and J by 2 bases, 8 bases remained unmatched. There are 17 residues in the CDR3. CDR3 DNA sequence: TGTGCCAGCAGCCCACTTCTAGCGGGGGGGACCACAGATACGCAGTATTTT. Its translation is CASSPLLAGGTTDTQYF.

This clone was seen just once. The CDR3 loop reads CASGLGSRGNEQYF. The CDR3 DNA reads TGTGCTAGTGGTTTGGGTAGCAGAGGGAACGAGCAGTACTTC. The chain couples TRBV12-5 to TRBJ2-7, with D possibly being TRBD2 (5 bases). V was cut by 1 base and J by 5 bases, with 12 bases left in between. CDR3 size: 14 residues. Germline CDR1 and CDR2: LGHNT and FRNRAP.

This rearrangement joins TRBV11-2 to TRBJ1-1; a possible D gene is TRBD1 (5 bases). Germline CDR1 and CDR2: SGHAT and FQNNGV. Trimming removed 4 bases from V and 10 bases from J, with 19 bases in between. CDR3 size: 14 residues. CDR3 nucleotide sequence: TGTGCCAGCAGCTCTCAGGGTGGGGTTTCGGTAGCTTTCTTT. Its protein is CASSSQGGVSVAFF.

CDR3 amino acids: CASSPLAGGPGDTQYF. CDR3 bases: TGTGCCAGCAGCCCTCTAGCGGGAGGGCCAGGAGATACGCAGTATTTT. The rearrangement joins TRBV7-8 to TRBJ2-3; 12 nucleotides line up with TRBD2. The CDR3 length is 16 residues. The germline gives CDR1 SGHVS, CDR2 FQNEAQ. The junction had 8 bases not matched to a gene; V was cut back by 5 bases and J by 5 bases.

The V and J genes are TRBV7-8 and TRBJ1-2; D remains ambiguous. CDR1 and CDR2 (germline): SGHVS, FQNEAQ. CDR3 length equals 19 residues. V shed 6 bases and J shed 2 bases, with 28 bases lying between them. CDR3 region: CASRSRRTLERGANYGYTF. The CDR3 DNA is TGTGCCAGCAGGTCTCGCCGAACTTTAGAGCGTGGAGCCAACTATGGCTACACCTTC.

Points on this clone: The CDR3 does not end in the conserved phenylalanine or tryptophan, so this is likely a read error. The DNA is omitted, as the CDR3 cannot be located on it reliably, and the CDR3 follows TCRdb's listing. V usage is TRBV3-1 (or the pseudogene TRBV3-2) and J usage is TRBJ1-1; the D call in the table, TRBD1, was not verified against the DNA. Looked up from germline, CDR1 is LGHDT and CDR2 is YNNKEL (reference sequence). With termini counted, the CDR3 has 12 amino acids. The CDR3 reads CASSPRDKNLRV.

Regarding this clone: The junction departs from the called germline gene at one end, perhaps through a read error. This chain connects TRBV5-1 to TRBJ2-1; possibly TRBD1 or TRBD2 for D (5 bases each). The CDR3 is made up of 15 amino acids. Per germline, CDR1 SGHRS and CDR2 YFSETQ. The CDR3 here is CASSLGPSSYNEQFF. CDR3 nucleotide sequence: TGCGCCAGCAGTTTGGGACCGAGCTCCTACAATGAGCAGTTCTTC.

On this clone itself: The germline gene is not matched at one end of the junction; a read error may be the cause. The same CDR3 can be traced to other DNA sequences in this sample. The chain carries TRBV5-5 and TRBJ1-2, with TRBD1 matching 9 bases. Germline CDR1 SGHKS, CDR2 YYEKEE (reference sequence). The CDR3 consists of 17 residues. Written as DNA, the CDR3 is TGTGCCAGCAGCATAGTCCGGGACAGGGCGATTAACTATGGCTACACCTTT. Translating gives CASSIVRDRAINYGYTF.

The chain uses TRBV11-2 and TRBJ1-1; weak D call: TRBD1 (5 bases). The V and J ends lost 0 bases and 6 bases respectively, with 14 bases between them. Germline loops: CDR1 SGHAT, CDR2 FQNNGV. This CDR3 region has 15 residues. CDR3 nucleotides: TGTGCCAGCAGCTTAGAACCAGGGATTGTCGCTGAAGCTTTCTTT. Translation: CASSLEPGIVAEAFF.

The gene calls are TRBV5-6 and TRBJ1-5, with TRBD1 identical over 7 bases. This CDR3 is 15 amino acids long. Trimming took 5 bases from V and 2 from J; bases not matched to a gene: 7. Germline lookup yields CDR1 SGHDT and CDR2 YYEEEE. The CDR3: CASRLQGQGNQPQHF. CDR3 nucleotide sequence: TGTGCCAGCAGGCTACAGGGGCAGGGCAATCAGCCCCAGCATTTT.

J is TRBJ1-1 and V is TRBV5-1; the D gene is possibly TRBD1 (6 bases). Germline CDR1 reads SGHRS; CDR2 reads YFSETQ. Trimming shortened V by 8 bases and J by 6 bases, and 23 bases separated the two germline ends. The length of the CDR3 is 15 residues. The CDR3, as DNA: TGCGCCAGTGGGGGGCCCAACCTGGAAGGGGCTGAAGCTTTCTTT. Protein product: CASGGPNLEGAEAFF.

The sample holds one count of this clone. The CDR3 DNA reads TGTGCCAGCAGCCGCGATACTAGCGCCTACAATGAGCAGTTCTTC. This translates into CASSRDTSAYNEQFF. The chain joins TRBV7-7 to TRBJ2-1; 7 nucleotides line up with TRBD2. The V gene's germline CDR1 is SSHAT and CDR2 FNYEAQ (reference sequence). CDR3 length: 15 residues. J gave up 2 bases and V 5 bases, and 6 bases lay outside the gene matches.

The V and J genes are TRBV6-6 and TRBJ1-2, with D perhaps matching TRBD1 (6 bases). The CDR3 contains 13 residues. With 8 bases removed from V and 4 bases from J, the gap between germline ends came to 14 bases. Per germline, CDR1 MNHNY and CDR2 SVGAGI (reference sequence). CDR3 DNA: TGTGCCAGCGTTTCGGGGGGCCGCTATGGCTACACCTTC. It codes for CASVSGGRYGYTF.

The table lists this clone with a count of one. This rearrangement joins TRBV12-3 or TRBV12-4 to TRBJ2-7; the D gene is possibly TRBD1 (6 bases). The V end lost 7 bases, the J end lost 5 bases, and 15 bases lay between the germline ends. This CDR3 spans 13 amino acids. DNA of the CDR3: TGTGCCAGCAAAACAGGGAATCGAAACGAGCAGTACTTC. It yields the protein CASKTGNRNEQYF.

The chain is built from TRBV7-8 and TRBJ1-2, with D possibly matching TRBD1 (6 bases). The germline V and J ends were trimmed by 5 bases and 5 bases, with 9 bases remaining between them. The CDR3 is 12 residues long. CDR1 is SGHVS and CDR2 is FQNEAQ in the germline V gene. CDR3 residues: CASSRTGYGYTF. DNA for the CDR3: TGTGCCAGCAGCCGTACAGGGTATGGCTACACCTTC.

In this sample, this clone turned up once. The chain carries TRBV6-2 or TRBV6-3 and TRBJ1-2; tentative D call: TRBD1 (6 bases). Trimming left V 5 bases short and J 7 bases short, with 17 bases between. The CDR3 has 14 amino acids. Germline values: CDR1 MNHEY, CDR2 SVGEGT. The CDR3 sequence: CASSDRQGPLGYTF. The CDR3, as DNA: TGTGCCAGCAGTGACAGGCAGGGTCCCCTTGGCTACACCTTC.